This TCR beta chain was captured by sequencing in a study of blood T cell repertoires in COVID-19. About the research overall: The study drew acute and convalescent COVID-19 samples from the United States, Italy and Spain.

Trimming pared 1 base from V and 6 bases from J, leaving 4 bases between. The CDR3 runs to 12 residues. From germline, CDR1 is SGHVS and CDR2 FQNEAQ. The data were produced by immunoSEQ multiplex PCR, yet TCRdb's version contains in-frame clones alone and is incomplete. The table has roughly 180,000 clones, roughly 88% seen once. The chain has TRBV7-8 and TRBJ1-5; no clear D gene. Sequencing was done on a sample of peripheral blood. The clonotype comes from a woman aged 35 to 49 with COVID-19, enrolled during active disease. The CDR3 DNA is TGTGCCAGCAGCTTAGATAGTCAGCCCCAGCATTTT. Its translation: CASSLDSQPQHF.